The 21 T cell receptor beta chains below were found in one sample sequenced in a study of T cells in Graves' hyperthyroidism and ophthalmopathy. What was amplified from RNA transcripts were TCR beta CDR3 regions. In the first-round RT-PCR of the TCR CDR3, the HTBI primer set was used. One entry per CDR3 protein results from TCRdb running MiXCR on the multiplex PCR reads. The repertoire has fewer than 900,000 distinct CDR3 sequences, roughly a sixth of them found once; the top ten carry over 15%. Sequenced sample: blood. Source of these receptors: a woman aged 45-65 years with Graves' hyperthyroidism that later progressed to Graves' ophthalmopathy.

The V gene is TRBV6-1, the J gene TRBJ1-6; D is uncertain. V was pared by 6 bases and J by 10 bases, with 10 bases between. Germline-derived CDR1 and CDR2 are MNHNS and SASEGT. The CDR3 runs 12 residues. This CDR3 reads CASRRNRSPLHF. Written as DNA, the CDR3 is TGTGCCAGCAGAAGAAACCGGTCACCCCTCCACTTT.

The chain carries TRBV24-1 and TRBJ2-5; 7 bases are shared with TRBD2. This CDR3 is 14 amino acids long. CDR1 is KGHDR and CDR2 is SFDVKD in the germline V gene. With V trimmed by 4 bases and J by 0 bases, 1 base remained unmatched. CDR3 coding DNA: TGTGCCACCAGTGAGCTAGCGGACCAAGAGACCCAGTACTTC. Protein: CATSELADQETQYF.

This clonotype was seen more than once but under ten times. The chain recombines TRBV30 with TRBJ1-6, with 7 bases identical to TRBD1. V trimming: 1 base; J trimming: 10 bases; junction bases outside the gene matches: 4. The CDR3 extends over 13 amino acids. Germline loops: CDR1 GTSNPN, CDR2 SVGIG (reference sequence). The CDR3 bases are TGTGCCTGGAGTGGACAGGGTGGATCACCCCTCCACTTT. Translating it yields CAWSGQGGSPLHF.

This clonotype was observed many times. This chain joins TRBV2 and TRBJ2-7; weak D call: TRBD2 (6 bases). V lost 1 base and J 3 bases, leaving 13 bases between the germline ends. Germline assignment: CDR1 SNHLY and CDR2 FYNNEI. The CDR3 length is 15 residues. The CDR3 sequence: CASSEDEGRNYEQYF. The CDR3 DNA is TGTGCCAGCAGTGAAGATGAGGGGAGGAACTACGAGCAGTACTTC.

This clonotype was seen a few times. The chain is built from TRBV9 and TRBJ2-3; 7 positions agree with TRBD1. Germline V gene sequence: CDR1 SGDLS, CDR2 YYNGEE. The V and J ends lost 0 bases and 6 bases, in that order; junction bases with no gene match: 10. This CDR3 comprises 16 residues. The CDR3 region has the DNA TGTGCCAGCAGCGTAGCCCCAGGCAGGGGGACGGATACGCAGTATTTT. Translation gives CASSVAPGRGTDTQYF.

This clonotype was found a few times. The V call is TRBV14, the J call TRBJ2-7; 7 nucleotides match TRBD1. V dropped 2 bases and J dropped 5; count of bases not matched to a gene: 3. The CDR3 has 13 residues. Germline CDR1 SGHDN, CDR2 FVKESK. CDR3 nucleotides: TGTGCCAGCAGCCAACGACAGGGCCACGAGCAGTACTTC. Its protein is CASSQRQGHEQYF.

This clonotype showed up just a few times. The chain is built from TRBV20-1 and TRBJ2-1, with 8 bases aligning to TRBD2. The CDR3 spans 17 residues. V lost 0 bases, J lost 6 bases, and 13 bases stayed unmatched. CDR1 is DFQATT and CDR2 is SNEGSKA in the germline V gene (reference sequence). This chain's CDR3 is CSARDLSSRGATNEQFF. CDR3 nucleotides: TGCAGTGCTAGAGATCTCTCGTCGCGGGGGGCTACCAATGAGCAGTTCTTC.

The V gene is TRBV6-1, the J gene TRBJ1-5; TRBD1 agrees at 9 bases. V lost 6 bases and J lost 1; bases outside the gene matches: 4. The CDR3 has 15 residues. Germline CDR1 reads MNHNS; CDR2 reads SASEGT. This CDR3 is CASSPQGASNQPQHF. CDR3 bases: TGTGCCAGCAGCCCACAGGGGGCCAGCAATCAGCCCCAGCATTTT.

Regarding this clonotype: The CDR3 end shows no conserved phenylalanine or tryptophan, and so a read error is likely. V usage is TRBV11-1 and J usage is TRBJ2-1, with 16 bases that match TRBD2. Trimming at V came to 4 bases and at J to 4 bases, leaving 4 bases not matched to a gene. Germline lookup yields CDR1 SGHAT and CDR2 FQDESV (reference sequence). The CDR3 totals 17 residues. CDR3 nucleotides: TGTGCCAGCAGCTCCGGGACTAGCGGGGGGGTATACAATGAGCAGTTCCTC. This sequence encodes CASSSGTSGGVYNEQFL.

Concerning this clonotype itself: A much larger clone differs from this one at a single base, so this may be a read error. The gene calls are TRBV7-9 and TRBJ1-1; 7 bases line up with TRBD1. Germline CDR1 SEHNR, CDR2 FQNEAQ (reference sequence). The CDR3 is 13 amino acids. J was trimmed by 8 bases and V by 6 bases; bases with no gene match: 9. CDR3: CASRSDRAGEAFF. The DNA for the CDR3 is TGTGCCAGCAGAAGTGACAGGGCGGGGGAAGCTTTCTTT. The full variable domain, its missing parts supplied by reference TRBV7-9 and TRBJ1-1, is DTGVSQNPRHKITKRGQNVTFRCDPISEHNRLYWYRQTLGQGPEFLTYFQNEAQLEKSRLLSDRFSAERPKGSFSTLEIQRTEQGDSAMYLCASRSDRAGEAFFGQGTRLTVV.

This clonotype has a count of ten or more. The chain has TRBV12-3 or TRBV12-4 and TRBJ1-5; D gene ambiguous. The length of the CDR3 is 16 residues. The V gene lost 6 bases and the J gene lost 0 bases, with 15 bases spanning the gap. For the CDR3, the DNA is TGTGCCAGCAGCCAGGACGGAAAGTCTAGCAATCAGCCCCAGCATTTT. It specifies CASSQDGKSSNQPQHF.

This clonotype showed up just a few times. This chain joins TRBV7-3 and TRBJ1-3, with TRBD1 identical over 8 bases. The V and J ends lost 2 bases and 4 bases, in that order; junction bases with no gene match: 7. The CDR3 length is 16 residues. CDR1 is SGHTA and CDR2 is FQGTGA in the germline V gene. Written as DNA, the CDR3 is TGTGCCAGCAGCTTATTCTCAGGGGGCGCCGGAAACACCATATATTTT. Translated: CASSLFSGGAGNTIYF. The variable domain in full, with the rest retrieved from reference TRBV7-3 and TRBJ1-3, is GAGVSQTPSNKVTEKGKYVELRCDPISGHTALYWYRQSLGQGPEFLIYFQGTGAADDSGLPNDRFFAVRPEGSVSTLKIQRTERGDSAVYLCASSLFSGGAGNTIYFGEGSWLTVV.

The rearrangement links TRBV20-1 to TRBJ2-7; D perhaps matches TRBD2 (5 bases). This CDR3 region has 13 residues. The germline V gene has CDR1 DFQATT and CDR2 SNEGSKA (reference sequence). Trimming removed 0 bases from V and 9 bases from J, with 15 bases in between. The CDR3 DNA follows: TGCAGTGCTAGAGATCAGCCGGCCGAGGGGCAGTACTTC. Protein sequence: CSARDQPAEGQYF.

At least ten counts were recorded for this clonotype. The chain carries TRBV5-5 and TRBJ2-3; maybe TRBD2 (5 bases). CDR1 and CDR2 from the germline V gene are SGHKS and YYEKEE (reference sequence). V lost 6 bases to trimming and J lost 1 base, with 9 bases between them. This CDR3 comprises 13 residues. CDR3 bases: TGTGCCAGCATTAGGCGGGGCACAGATACGCAGTATTTT. It codes for CASIRRGTDTQYF.

This clonotype was counted ten times or more. J is TRBJ2-5 and V is TRBV6-5; 7 bases line up with TRBD1. Germline values: CDR1 MNHEY, CDR2 SVGAGI. The junction had 5 bases not matched to a gene; V was cut back by 4 bases and J by 3 bases. The CDR3 runs to 14 residues. The CDR3 protein is CASSFSGTEETQYF. The CDR3 nucleotides read TGTGCCAGCAGTTTCTCCGGGACAGAAGAGACCCAGTACTTC.

This clonotype was found many times. The rearrangement uses TRBV2 and TRBJ1-1; D gene ambiguous. The germline V gene has CDR1 SNHLY and CDR2 FYNNEI. The CDR3 sequence is 16 residues long. Trimming pared 6 bases from V and 4 bases from J, leaving 21 bases between. In DNA form, the CDR3 reads TGTGCCAGCAGGGAAACATACAGCGATAGCGGCACTGAAGCTTTCTTT. Its protein is CASRETYSDSGTEAFF.

This clonotype was seen a single time. The chain recombines TRBV9 with TRBJ1-1; perhaps TRBD1 as D (5 bases). Per germline, CDR1 SGDLS and CDR2 YYNGEE. V was pared by 0 bases and J by 0 bases, with 9 bases between. The CDR3 runs 15 residues. The CDR3 loop is CASSVDGALNTEAFF. CDR3 coding DNA: TGTGCCAGCAGCGTAGATGGGGCATTGAACACTGAAGCTTTCTTT.

V usage is TRBV7-6 and J usage is TRBJ1-6, with D perhaps TRBD1 (5 bases). V lost 4 bases to trimming and J lost 7 bases, with 11 bases between them. This CDR3 has 14 residues. CDR1 is SGHVS and CDR2 is FNYEAQ in the germline V gene. The CDR3 region is CASSSGVDNSPLHF. The CDR3 DNA reads TGTGCCAGCAGCTCGGGGGTGGACAATTCACCCCTCCACTTT.

The V and J genes are TRBV7-9 and TRBJ1-2; 10 positions match TRBD1. V lost 1 base, J lost 3 bases, and 11 bases stayed unmatched. This CDR3 comprises 18 residues. Germline V gene sequence: CDR1 SEHNR, CDR2 FQNEAQ (reference sequence). The CDR3 spells CASSLDAWGTGDDYGYTF. The CDR3 nucleotides are TGTGCCAGCAGCTTAGACGCGTGGGGGACAGGGGACGACTATGGCTACACCTTC.

This clonotype was recorded at least ten times. The genes are TRBV3-1 and TRBJ2-3; D is unresolved. The V gene lost 4 bases and the J gene lost 2 bases, with 7 bases spanning the gap. This CDR3 contains 13 residues. Germline values: CDR1 LGHDT, CDR2 YNNKEL (reference sequence). Here the CDR3 DNA reads TGTGCCAGCAGCCGAAGTCCCACAGATACGCAGTATTTT. Translation: CASSRSPTDTQYF.

The chain uses TRBV3-1 and TRBJ1-2; D is undetermined. CDR1 LGHDT and CDR2 YNNKEL come from the germline V gene (reference sequence). The CDR3 contains 13 residues. V lost 2 bases, J lost 4 bases, and 8 bases lay in between. As DNA, the CDR3 is TGTGCCAGCAGCCAAAATACAGCCTATGGCTACACCTTC. Translation: CASSQNTAYGYTF.